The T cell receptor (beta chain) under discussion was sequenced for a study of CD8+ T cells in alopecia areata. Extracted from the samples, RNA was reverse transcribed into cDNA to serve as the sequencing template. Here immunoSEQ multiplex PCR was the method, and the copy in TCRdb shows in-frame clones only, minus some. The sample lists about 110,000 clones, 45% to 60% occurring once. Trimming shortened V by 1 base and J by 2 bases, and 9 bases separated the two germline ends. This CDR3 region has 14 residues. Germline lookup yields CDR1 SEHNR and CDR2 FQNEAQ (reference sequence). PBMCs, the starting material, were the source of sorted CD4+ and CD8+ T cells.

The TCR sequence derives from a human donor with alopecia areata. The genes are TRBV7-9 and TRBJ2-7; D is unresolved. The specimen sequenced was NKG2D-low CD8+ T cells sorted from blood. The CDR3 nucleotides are TGTGCCAGCAGCTTAGACCAGACTGCCTACGAGCAGTACTTC. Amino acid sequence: CASSLDQTAYEQYF.